Presented here are 30 T cell receptor beta chains from one specimen sequenced in a study of identical twins. TCRdb processed the 5' RACE reads anew with MiXCR; each CDR3 protein has one entry. The table shows around 530,000 distinct CDR3 sequences, with nearly 15% occurring only once. This sample was also put to use in a study of yellow fever vaccine responses in identical twins.

Material for sequencing was CD4+ T cells sorted from blood. The receptors originated from a woman in her late teens or twenties in good health.

This rearrangement joins TRBV20-1 to TRBJ2-3; TRBD2 aligns across 7 bases. The ends lost 5 bases at V and 5 bases at J; junction bases unmatched: 10. Germline lookup yields CDR1 DFQATT and CDR2 SNEGSKA (reference sequence). The CDR3 runs to 14 residues. The CDR3 bases are TGCAGTGCTGGACCGGGACTAAGGATAGATACGCAGTATTTT. Translation: CSAGPGLRIDTQYF.

This clonotype was recorded many times. The rearrangement uses TRBV20-1 and TRBJ2-1, with D unresolved. V gave up 1 base and J gave up 5 bases, with 3 bases separating them. Germline CDR1 reads DFQATT; CDR2 reads SNEGSKA (reference sequence). The CDR3 has 11 residues. CDR3 loop: CSARGDNEQFF. DNA for the CDR3: TGCAGTGCTAGAGGGGACAATGAGCAGTTCTTC.

The V gene is TRBV2, the J gene TRBJ2-7, with D tentatively TRBD2 (5 bases). The CDR3 has 13 amino acids. V shed 7 bases and J shed 6 bases, with 16 bases lying between them. Germline loops: CDR1 SNHLY, CDR2 FYNNEI. The CDR3 loop is CASMVSQGGEQYF. Written as DNA, the CDR3 is TGTGCCAGCATGGTTAGCCAAGGAGGCGAGCAGTACTTC.

This chain connects TRBV20-1 to TRBJ2-3, with D possibly TRBD2 on 5 matching bases. The length of the CDR3 is 12 residues. Germline CDR1 reads DFQATT; CDR2 reads SNEGSKA (reference sequence). Trimming stripped 0 bases from V and 6 bases from J, with 7 bases between. CDR3 sequence: CSARDTGDTQYF. The CDR3, as DNA: TGCAGTGCTAGAGATACGGGGGATACGCAGTATTTT.

This clonotype showed up just a few times. The chain has TRBV5-5 and TRBJ1-5; D is ambiguous. The V end lost 4 bases, the J end lost 1 base, and 9 bases lay between the germline ends. The CDR3 totals 14 residues. Germline V lookup: CDR1 SGHKS, CDR2 YYEKEE (reference sequence). The CDR3 reads CASSRSGSNQPQHF. The CDR3 region has the DNA TGTGCCAGCAGCAGGTCGGGGAGCAATCAGCCCCAGCATTTT.

This clonotype was counted only a few times. The rearrangement links TRBV5-1 to TRBJ2-7; D remains ambiguous. Germline CDR1 and CDR2: SGHRS and YFSETQ. This CDR3 has 14 residues. V was shortened by 0 bases and J by 2 bases, with 9 bases between the two germline ends. CDR3 DNA: TGCGCCAGCAGCTTGGACGGGCAGGCCTACGAGCAGTACTTC. It yields the protein CASSLDGQAYEQYF.

The chain joins TRBV6-1 to TRBJ2-1; TRBD1 matches at 8 bases. J lost 0 bases, V lost 6 bases, and 7 bases had no gene match. This CDR3 has 16 amino acids. Germline V gives CDR1 MNHNS, CDR2 SASEGT. The CDR3 loop reads CASRRQGTSSYNEQFF. CDR3 DNA sequence: TGTGCCAGCAGGCGACAGGGGACGAGCTCCTACAATGAGCAGTTCTTC.

This clonotype occurred many times. The J gene is TRBJ2-3, the V gene TRBV5-1; D is perhaps TRBD1 (6 bases). This CDR3 has 16 residues. Trimming took off 2 bases at V and 4 bases at J, with 17 bases between the two ends. Per germline, CDR1 SGHRS and CDR2 YFSETQ. The CDR3 is CASSFSGASPADTQYF. The CDR3 DNA sequence: TGCGCCAGCAGCTTCTCAGGGGCCTCTCCCGCAGATACGCAGTATTTT. Full variable domain (missing parts from reference TRBV5-1 and TRBJ2-3): KAGVTQTPRYLIKTRGQQVTLSCSPISGHRSVSWYQQTPGQGLQFLFEYFSETQRNKGNFPGRFSGRQFSNSRSEMNVSTLELGDSALYLCASSFSGASPADTQYFGPGTRLTVL.

The sample holds a few counts of this clonotype. The chain uses TRBV2 and TRBJ2-1; unclear D gene. V was shortened by 7 bases and J by 2 bases, with 12 bases between the two germline ends. This CDR3 contains 14 residues. The germline gives CDR1 SNHLY, CDR2 FYNNEI. CDR3 region: CASTSEITYNEQFF. CDR3 DNA: TGTGCCAGCACCTCTGAGATTACCTACAATGAGCAGTTCTTC.

This clonotype was seen just once. V gene TRBV20-1 combines with J gene TRBJ1-6; D might be TRBD1 (5 bases). Germline V CDR1 and CDR2: DFQATT, SNEGSKA (reference sequence). Trimming left V 1 base short and J 5 bases short, with 12 bases between. The CDR3 totals 15 residues. As DNA, the CDR3 is TGCAGTGCTAGAGTAGCAGGGTCGCATAATTCACCCCTCCACTTT. Protein product: CSARVAGSHNSPLHF.

The CDR3, as DNA: TGTGCCAGCAGCCAAGAGGGGCCTACCGACAATCAGCCCCAGCATTTT. Translated: CASSQEGPTDNQPQHF. The V call is TRBV3-1, the J call TRBJ1-5, with D maybe TRBD1 (5 bases). V was shortened by 0 bases and J by 3 bases, with 12 bases between the two germline ends. Germline V lookup: CDR1 LGHDT, CDR2 YNNKEL (reference sequence). The CDR3 consists of 16 residues.

This clonotype has ten or more counts. The CDR3 bases are TGTGCCAGCAGTTTCGACAGGGATGGCTACACCTTC. Amino acids: CASSFDRDGYTF. The chain joins TRBV3-1 to TRBJ1-2; 7 bases agree with TRBD1. The germline gives CDR1 LGHDT, CDR2 YNNKEL (reference sequence). CDR3 size: 12 residues. Trimming at V came to 6 bases and at J to 6 bases, leaving 4 bases not matched to a gene.

This chain uses TRBV10-3 with TRBJ1-2; 7 bases are shared with TRBD1. V lost 6 bases, J lost 1 base, and 5 bases stayed unmatched. Looked up from germline, CDR1 is ENHRY and CDR2 is SYGVKD. CDR3 length: 14 amino acids. Here the CDR3 DNA reads TGTGCCATCAGCCGAACAGGGGTTAACTATGGCTACACCTTC. Translating it yields CAISRTGVNYGYTF.

A few counts support this clonotype. CDR3 DNA: TGTGCTAGTGGTTTGGGGGACAGGAACAATGAGCAGTTCTTC. This gives the protein CASGLGDRNNEQFF. V is TRBV12-5 and J is TRBJ2-1; 8 bases are a match to TRBD1. Germline V CDR1 and CDR2: LGHNT, FRNRAP. The CDR3 contains 14 residues. V was pared by 1 base and J by 5 bases, with 1 base of the junction left unmatched.

J is TRBJ2-6 and V is TRBV6-1; TRBD1 matches at 9 bases. In germline, CDR1 is MNHNS, CDR2 SASEGT. V gave up 6 bases and J gave up 0 bases; unmatched junction bases: 6. The length of the CDR3 is 17 residues. CDR3: CASRIGQGTSGANVLTF. The CDR3 nucleotides read TGTGCCAGCAGAATCGGACAGGGGACCTCTGGGGCCAACGTCCTGACTTTC.

V is TRBV18 and J is TRBJ2-1; TRBD2 aligns across 9 bases. CDR3 size: 16 residues. Trimming at V came to 6 bases and at J to 5 bases, leaving 11 bases not matched to a gene. Germline CDR1 is KGHSH and CDR2 is LQKENI. The CDR3, as DNA: TGTGCCAGCTCCCCCTTCTCCTCTAGCGGGAACAATGAGCAGTTCTTC. It codes for CASSPFSSSGNNEQFF.

The table lists this clonotype with many counts. This chain links TRBV25-1 with TRBJ1-6; D remains ambiguous. The CDR3 consists of 13 residues. Germline loops: CDR1 MGHDK, CDR2 SYGVNS. Trimming left V 5 bases short and J 14 bases short, with 16 bases between. CDR3 in amino acids: CASSTSDRVSLHF. The DNA of the CDR3 is TGTGCCAGCAGTACCTCGGACCGCGTATCCCTCCACTTT. Together with reference TRBV25-1 and TRBJ1-6, the CDR3 gives the full variable domain: EADIYQTPRYLVIGTGKKITLECSQTMGHDKMYWYQQDPGMELHLIHYSYGVNSTEKGDLSSESTVSRIRTEHFPLTLESARPSHTSQYLCASSTSDRVSLHFGNGTRLTVT.

This clonotype has a handful of counts. The chain employs TRBV2 and TRBJ2-1, with 10 bases lining up with TRBD2. The CDR3 extends over 14 amino acids. Germline V gives CDR1 SNHLY, CDR2 FYNNEI. Trimming took 6 bases from V and 4 from J; bases not matched to a gene: 3. The CDR3: CASRAGGPYNEQFF. The DNA of the CDR3 is TGTGCCAGCAGAGCGGGAGGGCCGTACAATGAGCAGTTCTTC.

There are a few counts of this clonotype. The V and J genes are TRBV20-1 and TRBJ1-4; D might be TRBD1 (5 bases). This CDR3 is 15 amino acids long. V dropped 0 bases and J dropped 7 bases, with 15 bases sitting between them. Germline V CDR1 and CDR2: DFQATT, SNEGSKA (reference sequence). The CDR3 here is CSARDRRGDTEKLFF. As DNA, the CDR3 is TGCAGTGCTAGAGATCGGCGGGGGGATACTGAAAAACTGTTTTTT.

The chain carries TRBV29-1 and TRBJ2-2; D gene unclear. V lost 0 bases and J lost 5, with 7 bases in between. Germline-derived CDR1 and CDR2 are SQVTM and ANQGSEA. This CDR3 is 13 amino acids long. The CDR3 nucleotides are TGCAGCGTTGAAGATCTAGGGACCGGGGAGCTGTTTTTT. Translated: CSVEDLGTGELFF.

There are a few counts of this clonotype. The chain links TRBV9 to TRBJ2-7; TRBD1 matches at 7 bases. The CDR3 has 17 amino acids. The germline CDR1 and CDR2 sequences are SGDLS and YYNGEE. V shed 0 bases and J 1 base; nucleotides not matched to a gene: 10. Here the CDR3 DNA reads TGTGCCAGCAGCGTAGGTGGGGGACAGAGCCGTTCCTACGAGCAGTACTTC. It yields the protein CASSVGGGQSRSYEQYF.

The V call is TRBV7-2, the J call TRBJ2-5; TRBD2 is a possible D gene (7 bases). The CDR3 is made up of 14 amino acids. The V end lost 2 bases, the J end lost 5 bases, and 12 bases lay between the germline ends. Germline V gene data show CDR1 as SGHTA and CDR2 as FQGNSA. The CDR3 spells CASSLQGGGETQYF. The CDR3 bases are TGTGCCAGCAGCTTACAGGGAGGGGGGGAGACCCAGTACTTC.

On this clonotype: One end of the junction fails to match germline, which may point to a read error. This chain connects TRBV5-1 to TRBJ2-4, with D possibly TRBD2 on 6 matching bases. From germline, CDR1 is SGHRS and CDR2 YFSETQ. This CDR3 contains 14 residues. Here the CDR3 reads CTSSLVRREDIQYF. The CDR3 DNA reads TGCACCAGCAGCTTGGTCCGGAGGGAAGACATTCAGTACTTC.

The chain recombines TRBV29-1 with TRBJ2-3; 7 nucleotides agree with TRBD2. This CDR3 has 16 residues. After removal of 0 bases from V and 3 bases from J, the junction contained 9 bases not matched to a gene. Per the germline V gene, CDR1 is SQVTM and CDR2 is ANQGSEA. The chain's CDR3 is CSVEDWGEGGTDTQYF. The DNA of the CDR3 is TGCAGCGTTGAAGATTGGGGAGAGGGAGGGACAGATACGCAGTATTTT.

This clonotype was seen a few times. The chain links TRBV12-3 or TRBV12-4 to TRBJ2-3, with 9 bases matching TRBD2. V shed 3 bases, J shed 5 bases, and the junction held 12 bases outside the gene matches. The CDR3 consists of 17 residues. The CDR3 DNA reads TGTGCCAGCAGTTTTCCGGTACCTAGCGGGGTGGGAGATACGCAGTATTTT. Translating gives CASSFPVPSGVGDTQYF.

This clonotype has a handful of counts. The rearrangement links TRBV24-1 to TRBJ2-1, with 7 positions matching TRBD1. Germline CDR1 KGHDR, CDR2 SFDVKD. The CDR3 totals 16 residues. The J segment lost 6 bases and the V segment lost 0 bases, leaving 7 bases of the junction unmatched. CDR3 in DNA: TGTGCCACCAGTGATTTGTCGGGACAGCTACTCAATGAGCAGTTCTTC. Encoded protein: CATSDLSGQLLNEQFF.

The chain recombines TRBV21-1 with TRBJ1-1. TRBV21-1 is reported as a pseudogene. The CDR3 runs 19 residues. The CDR3 nucleotides are TGTGCCAGCAGCAAAAGGCCCACACCGCTGGTCCAAATGAACACTGAAGCTTTCTTT. Its protein product is CASSKRPTPLVQMNTEAFF.

The chain uses TRBV27 and TRBJ1-1; no clear D gene. The CDR3 runs 14 residues. CDR1 is MNHEY, CDR2 SMNVEV, per germline (reference sequence). Deletions cut 5 bases from V and 1 base from J, with 11 bases between. The CDR3 coding sequence is TGTGCCAGCAGTCGGGAGGGCCCGAACACTGAAGCTTTCTTT. The encoded protein is CASSREGPNTEAFF.

This clonotype occurred a few times. The rearrangement uses TRBV9 and TRBJ1-3; no clear D gene. The CDR3 has 15 amino acids. Germline values: CDR1 SGDLS, CDR2 YYNGEE. V was trimmed by 0 bases and J by 0 bases, leaving 7 bases between them. The CDR3 DNA reads TGTGCCAGCAGCGTAGGTCAGGCCTCTGGAAACACCATATATTTT. Protein product: CASSVGQASGNTIYF.

J is TRBJ2-7 and V is TRBV20-1; the D gene is possibly TRBD1 (5 bases). CDR3 length: 13 amino acids. The V end lost 0 bases, the J end lost 4 bases, and 10 bases lay between the germline ends. Germline CDR1 is DFQATT and CDR2 is SNEGSKA (reference sequence). The CDR3 loop reads CSARDLDSYEQYV. CDR3 nucleotides: TGCAGTGCTAGAGATTTAGACAGTTACGAGCAGTACGTC.